These 20 T cell receptor beta chains were sequenced from one sample in a study of blood T cells in healthy people across ages. Next came a second PCR, run for about 6 to 12 cycles, which used a sample-barcoded 5' primer along with a J-beta primer mix. MiXCR, run by TCRdb on the 5' RACE reads, gives a single entry per CDR3 protein. The table has around 1.5 million distinct CDR3 sequences, around 59% seen once. The sequenced sample was blood. Receptor source: a man aged 18 to 35 in good health.

The J gene is TRBJ2-5, the V gene TRBV28; D tentatively fits TRBD1 or TRBD2 (5 bases each). Trimming removed 6 bases from V and 4 bases from J, with 12 bases in between. Germline loops: CDR1 MDHEN, CDR2 SYDVKM. CDR3 length: 13 amino acids. CDR3 DNA sequence: TGTGCCAGCAGGCCGACAGAGGGAGAGACCCAGTACTTC. Its translation: CASRPTEGETQYF.

V and J are TRBV14 and TRBJ2-5; the D is unclear. With the DNA end fitting TRBJ2-7 better, the J assignment may be wrong. The CDR3 loop spans 14 amino acids. Per germline, CDR1 SGHDN and CDR2 FVKESK. For the CDR3, the DNA is TGTGCCAGCAGCCAAGGTTTGTGGGCAGTCGAGCAGTACTTC. Translating gives CASSQGLWAVEQYF.

This chain joins TRBV20-1 and TRBJ1-5; no reliable D call. CDR3 length: 16 amino acids. The germline V gene encodes CDR1 DFQATT and CDR2 SNEGSKA (reference sequence). Trimming shortened V by 1 base and J by 6 bases, and 19 bases separated the two germline ends. The CDR3 region has the DNA TGCAGTGCTAGAGGCCCCCTCGACAAATCGGGTCAGCCCCAGCATTTT. This gives the protein CSARGPLDKSGQPQHF.

As for this clonotype: A junction boundary mismatches the germline segment, possibly from a read error. The V call is TRBV7-9, the J call TRBJ2-5; 14 nucleotides line up with TRBD2. Germline V gene lookup returns CDR1 SEHNR and CDR2 FQNEAQ (reference sequence). The CDR3 totals 17 residues. The chain's CDR3 is CACSLGLAGGLQETQYF. In nucleotides, the CDR3 is TGTGCCTGCAGCTTAGGACTAGCGGGGGGCCTCCAAGAGACCCAGTACTTC.

The table lists this clonotype with a count of one. The V gene is TRBV20-1, the J gene TRBJ2-1, with D maybe TRBD1 (7 bases). This CDR3 has 13 amino acids. Germline CDR1 and CDR2: DFQATT and SNEGSKA (reference sequence). V lost 2 bases and J lost 7, with 12 bases in between. The CDR3 coding sequence is TGCAGTGCTAGAAAGACAGGGAGGAATGAGCAGTTCTTC. Translating it yields CSARKTGRNEQFF.

The rearrangement joins TRBV3-1 to TRBJ2-1; 7 positions match TRBD1. The CDR3 runs to 14 residues. Trimming at V came to 5 bases and at J to 5 bases, leaving 6 bases not matched to a gene. CDR1 is LGHDT, CDR2 YNNKEL, per germline (reference sequence). CDR3 protein: CASSFGTAHNEQFF. CDR3 bases: TGTGCCAGCAGCTTCGGGACAGCCCACAATGAGCAGTTCTTC.

A single count supports this clonotype. The chain is built from TRBV12-3 or TRBV12-4 and TRBJ2-2; no reliable D call. Trimming left V 7 bases short and J 6 bases short, with 12 bases between. The CDR3 length is 13 residues. The CDR3, as DNA: TGTGCCAGCAAATTCGGAGTGTCCGGGGAGCTGTTTTTT. Translating gives CASKFGVSGELFF.

This clonotype showed up just a few times. V usage is TRBV27 and J usage is TRBJ2-7; D may be TRBD2 (6 bases). The germline V gene encodes CDR1 MNHEY and CDR2 SMNVEV (reference sequence). V was clipped by 10 bases and J by 4 bases, with 14 bases between them. The CDR3 runs 12 residues. The CDR3 DNA follows: TGTGCCACTGGGGACTTCGGGTACGAGCAGTACTTC. It is translated as CATGDFGYEQYF.

The chain employs TRBV24-1 and TRBJ2-1; D gene uncertain. Trimming removed 4 bases from V and 5 bases from J, with 20 bases in between. The CDR3 is 17 amino acids. Germline V gives CDR1 KGHDR, CDR2 SFDVKD. The chain's CDR3 is CATSDPRHGSADNEQFF. The CDR3 DNA is TGTGCCACCAGTGACCCCCGACATGGGTCGGCGGACAATGAGCAGTTCTTC.

The chain has TRBV20-1 and TRBJ2-2; unclear D gene. The CDR3 consists of 13 residues. CDR1 is DFQATT, CDR2 SNEGSKA, per germline (reference sequence). Trimming removed 0 bases from V and 3 bases from J, with 5 bases in between. CDR3 region: CSARDYYTGELFF. In DNA form, the CDR3 reads TGCAGTGCTAGAGACTATTACACCGGGGAGCTGTTTTTT.

This clonotype was seen a few times. The chain couples TRBV6-2 or TRBV6-3 to TRBJ2-7; TRBD1 matches 9 bases. This CDR3 is 14 amino acids long. CDR1 MNHEY and CDR2 SVGEGT come from the germline V gene. With 2 bases clipped from V and 5 bases from J, the junction kept 4 bases outside the gene matches. CDR3: CASSYRWDRDEQYF. As DNA, the CDR3 is TGTGCCAGCAGTTACCGTTGGGACAGGGACGAGCAGTACTTC.

In DNA form, the CDR3 reads TGCAGCGTTGAAGCTCCCGGACAGGGGTGGACAGATACGCAGTATTTT. Its translation is CSVEAPGQGWTDTQYF. This chain joins TRBV29-1 and TRBJ2-3; 9 bases are shared with TRBD1. J lost 3 bases, V lost 1 base, and 8 bases had no gene match. Per germline, CDR1 SQVTM and CDR2 ANQGSEA. This CDR3 contains 16 residues.

The genes are TRBV6-2 or TRBV6-3 and TRBJ2-7; D is unclear. The CDR3 runs 15 residues. Germline loops: CDR1 MNHEY, CDR2 SVGEGT. The V end lost 0 bases, the J end lost 3 bases, and 12 bases lay between the germline ends. The CDR3 loop is CASSYSSDVFYEQYF. CDR3 bases: TGTGCCAGCAGTTACTCCTCAGACGTTTTCTACGAGCAGTACTTC.

Only a few counts were recorded for this clonotype. The chain carries TRBV7-2 and TRBJ2-3; perhaps TRBD1 as D (5 bases). The CDR3 consists of 13 residues. Germline values: CDR1 SGHTA, CDR2 FQGNSA. The V end was cut by 2 bases, the J end by 9 bases, with 12 bases between. CDR3: CASSLYEAGTQYF. CDR3 nucleotides: TGTGCCAGCAGCTTATATGAGGCAGGGACGCAGTATTTT. The variable domain in full, with the rest retrieved from reference TRBV7-2 and TRBJ2-3, is GAGVSQSPSNKVTEKGKDVELRCDPISGHTALYWYRQSLGQGLEFLIYFQGNSAPDKSGLPSDRFSAERTGGSVSTLTIQRTQQEDSAVYLCASSLYEAGTQYFGPGTRLTVL.

This chain connects TRBV7-9 to TRBJ2-2; D is undetermined. V was shortened by 8 bases and J by 2 bases, with 9 bases between the two germline ends. Germline V gene sequence: CDR1 SEHNR, CDR2 FQNEAQ (reference sequence). CDR3 length: 13 amino acids. The CDR3 sequence is CASPRANTGELFF. For the CDR3, the DNA is TGTGCCAGCCCACGGGCCAACACCGGGGAGCTGTTTTTT.

The V call is TRBV3-1, the J call TRBJ2-6; tentatively, D is TRBD2 (7 bases). The germline V gene has CDR1 LGHDT and CDR2 YNNKEL (reference sequence). The CDR3 has 20 amino acids. Trimming shortened V by 2 bases and J by 0 bases, and 20 bases separated the two germline ends. The CDR3 sequence is CASSQPGGRGTLSGANVLTF. CDR3 sequence (DNA): TGTGCCAGCAGCCAACCCGGGGGGCGGGGGACCCTCTCTGGGGCCAACGTCCTGACTTTC.

There are a few counts of this clonotype. This chain connects TRBV7-6 to TRBJ1-1; the D is unclear. This CDR3 region has 15 residues. Trimming removed 7 bases from V and 2 bases from J, with 17 bases in between. The V gene's germline CDR1 is SGHVS and CDR2 FNYEAQ. The CDR3 loop is CASMPHYGDNTEAFF. CDR3 coding DNA: TGTGCCAGCATGCCCCATTATGGCGATAACACTGAAGCTTTCTTT.

The chain combines TRBV4-1 with TRBJ2-7, with TRBD2 matching over 8 bases. Germline CDR1 reads MGHRA; CDR2 reads YSYEKL. This CDR3 spans 15 amino acids. J was trimmed by 7 bases and V by 1 base; bases with no gene match: 9. CDR3 sequence: CASSQGPQAGGEQYF. Here the CDR3 DNA reads TGCGCCAGCAGCCAAGGGCCTCAGGCGGGAGGTGAGCAGTACTTC.

The rearrangement joins TRBV7-2 to TRBJ2-1; 7 bases align to TRBD2. The length of the CDR3 is 14 residues. Looked up from germline, CDR1 is SGHTA and CDR2 is FQGNSA. The junction had 1 base not matched to a gene; V was cut back by 1 base and J by 4 bases. CDR3 in amino acids: CASSLEAGYNEQFF. CDR3 nucleotide sequence: TGTGCCAGCAGCTTAGAAGCGGGGTACAATGAGCAGTTCTTC.

This clonotype showed up just once. The chain uses TRBV27 and TRBJ2-4; 11 nucleotides line up with TRBD1. The trim removed 0 bases at V and 1 base at J, leaving 2 bases unmatched. Germline V gives CDR1 MNHEY, CDR2 SMNVEV (reference sequence). The length of the CDR3 is 17 residues. The CDR3, as DNA: TGTGCCAGCAGTTTATCCGGGACAGGGGGGGCCAAAAACATTCAGTACTTC. Amino acids: CASSLSGTGGAKNIQYF.